Each of the 30 T cell receptor beta chains below was sequenced from the same sample in a study of read filtering for tumor transcriptome and immune sequencing. From about 0.4 ug of RNA, a library with molecular barcoded alpha/delta and beta/gamma adaptors was made. TCRdb reanalysed the reads using MiXCR and keeps one entry per CDR3 protein. The repertoire holds more than 55,000 distinct CDR3 sequences, 20% to 25% seen once, with about 17% in the top ten. Source material: a population of CD138-negative cells sorted from bone marrow. All receptors derive from a donor at least 40 years old with multiple myeloma.

This clonotype was detected only once. Mismatch with germline at one junction end may stem from a read error. The chain combines TRBV25-1 with TRBJ2-1; 8 nucleotides match TRBD1. Germline CDR1 and CDR2: MGHDK and SYGVNS. The CDR3 has 13 amino acids. The CDR3 DNA reads TGTGCCAGCGGTGAGGCTCCGGGACAGGAAGAGTTCTTC. Residues: CASGEAPGQEEFF.

This clonotype was counted a single time. In this CDR3 the conserved last residue, phenylalanine or tryptophan, is missing, so a read error is likely. The DNA is omitted, as the CDR3 cannot be located on it reliably, and the CDR3 follows TCRdb's listing. The J gene is TRBJ2-1, the V gene TRBV7-2; TRBD2 was called by the table and not checked on the DNA. From germline, CDR1 is SGHTA and CDR2 FQGNSA. The CDR3 contains 17 residues when both ends are counted. The CDR3 sequence: CASSSSRDWGLAGAPTI.

Comments on this clonotype: A single base separates this from a much larger clone, so it may be a read error. CDR3 DNA: TGTGCCAGCAGCATAGGAGACGGCTATGGCTACACCTTC. Translated, it gives CASSIGDGYGYTF. The chain has TRBV11-2 and TRBJ1-2, with D hard to call. This CDR3 is built from 13 residues. V was pared by 5 bases and J by 4 bases, with 11 bases between. The germline V gene encodes CDR1 SGHAT and CDR2 FQNNGV.

This clonotype was recorded many times. V usage is TRBV11-1 and J usage is TRBJ2-2; TRBD2 agrees at 13 bases. In germline, CDR1 is SGHAT, CDR2 FQDESV (reference sequence). V shed 1 base and J 5 bases; nucleotides not matched to a gene: 4. This CDR3 has 17 residues. This chain's CDR3 is CASSLVRLAGGTGELFF. The CDR3 nucleotides are TGTGCCAGCAGCTTAGTACGACTAGCGGGAGGAACCGGGGAGCTGTTTTTT.

This clonotype was counted ten times or more. The CDR3: CASSGRGSDSPLHF. The DNA of the CDR3 is TGTGCCAGCAGCGGGCGAGGTTCTGATTCACCCCTCCACTTT. V usage is TRBV3-1 and J usage is TRBJ1-6; D ambiguous. V lost 5 bases, J lost 8 bases, and 13 bases lay in between. The CDR3 extends over 14 amino acids. Germline loops: CDR1 LGHDT, CDR2 YNNKEL (reference sequence).

This clonotype was seen many times. V gene TRBV27 combines with J gene TRBJ2-2; D is unclear. V was cut by 2 bases and J by 6 bases, with 10 bases left in between. Germline V gene lookup returns CDR1 MNHEY and CDR2 SMNVEV (reference sequence). The CDR3 length is 14 residues. CDR3 sequence reads: CASSLASLAGELFF. The CDR3 bases are TGTGCCAGCAGTTTAGCGAGTTTGGCCGGGGAGCTGTTTTTT.

This clonotype has ten or more counts. This chain uses TRBV20-1 with TRBJ2-7; D gene ambiguous. Germline lookup yields CDR1 DFQATT and CDR2 SNEGSKA (reference sequence). Deletions cut 3 bases from V and 3 bases from J, with 12 bases between. The CDR3 length is 13 residues. The CDR3 loop is CSASSPTLYEQYF. The CDR3, as DNA: TGCAGTGCTAGTTCGCCCACTCTCTACGAGCAGTACTTC.

This clonotype came up many times. J is TRBJ1-2 and V is TRBV6-1, with D unresolved. Germline V gene lookup returns CDR1 MNHNS and CDR2 SASEGT. There are 13 residues in the CDR3. V was pared by 7 bases and J by 10 bases, with 19 bases between. The CDR3 DNA reads as TGTGCCAGCAAACCGAACCGCCACGAGTCCTACACCTTC. It encodes CASKPNRHESYTF.

Many counts were recorded for this clonotype. This chain connects TRBV3-1 to TRBJ2-1; no definite D call. CDR3 length: 11 amino acids. V lost 5 bases and J lost 9, with 8 bases in between. Per the germline V gene, CDR1 is LGHDT and CDR2 is YNNKEL (reference sequence). CDR3 coding DNA: TGTGCCAGCAGCGAATGGGGTGAGCAGTTCTTC. Its protein is CASSEWGEQFF.

Many counts were recorded for this clonotype. DNA of the CDR3: TGCGCCAGCAGCACGGGACAGGGCGATGAGCAGTTCTTC. Translation gives CASSTGQGDEQFF. V gene TRBV5-1 combines with J gene TRBJ2-1; 9 nucleotides align to TRBD1. This CDR3 region has 13 residues. J gave up 8 bases and V 4 bases, and 4 bases lay outside the gene matches. Germline V gives CDR1 SGHRS, CDR2 YFSETQ.

This clonotype has a count of ten or more. The chain combines TRBV4-1 with TRBJ2-1; 9 positions match TRBD2. V lost 0 bases and J lost 3; bases outside the gene matches: 6. CDR3 length: 17 amino acids. CDR1 and CDR2 from the germline V gene are MGHRA and YSYEKL. The CDR3 DNA is TGCGCCAGCAGCCAAGATCGGCTAGCGGGGAACTACAATGAGCAGTTCTTC. Its protein is CASSQDRLAGNYNEQFF.

This clonotype has ten or more counts. The V gene is TRBV7-9, the J gene TRBJ1-6; no clear D. CDR1 SEHNR and CDR2 FQNEAQ come from the germline V gene (reference sequence). CDR3 size: 14 residues. Trimming removed 5 bases from V and 10 bases from J, with 15 bases in between. Here the CDR3 DNA reads TGTGCCAGCAGCCCCCGGACCTTTGACTCACCCCTCCACTTT. It translates to CASSPRTFDSPLHF.

This clonotype was counted ten times or more. In DNA, the CDR3 is TGCAGCGTTCCTGGGGCCGCAGGTTCCTACAATGAGCAGTTCTTC. Amino acids: CSVPGAAGSYNEQFF. This sequence joins TRBV29-1 and TRBJ2-1, with a possible D match to TRBD1 (5 bases). Per germline, CDR1 SQVTM and CDR2 ANQGSEA. With 5 bases removed from V and 1 base from J, the gap between germline ends came to 15 bases. This CDR3 spans 15 amino acids.

This clonotype occurred many times. The rearrangement joins TRBV20-1 to TRBJ2-1, with D perhaps matching TRBD2 (5 bases). Trimming cost V 3 bases and J 5 bases, with 8 bases left between them. Looked up from germline, CDR1 is DFQATT and CDR2 is SNEGSKA (reference sequence). This CDR3 comprises 12 residues. In nucleotides, the CDR3 is TGCAGTGCTAGCGGGATGGACAATGAGCAGTTCTTC. It yields the protein CSASGMDNEQFF.

This clonotype showed up many times. The chain's CDR3 is CASSLEADDVETQYF. CDR3 sequence (DNA): TGTGCCAGCAGCTTGGAGGCAGATGATGTAGAGACCCAGTACTTC. The J gene is TRBJ2-5, the V gene TRBV5-6; D not certain. CDR3 size: 15 residues. Per the germline V gene, CDR1 is SGHDT and CDR2 is YYEEEE. V was shortened by 0 bases and J by 4 bases, with 13 bases between the two germline ends.

This clonotype was recorded many times. CDR3 sequence reads: CASSLTGTGGSEQYF. CDR3 sequence (DNA): TGTGCCAGCAGTCTAACCGGGACTGGGGGCTCCGAGCAGTACTTC. This chain links TRBV6-6 with TRBJ2-7; D tentatively fits TRBD1 or TRBD2 (6 bases each). Per the germline V gene, CDR1 is MNHNY and CDR2 is SVGAGI (reference sequence). The CDR3 contains 15 residues. The V end was cut by 5 bases, the J end by 6 bases, with 20 bases between.

Comment on this clonotype: It may be a read error: a sequence one base away is much more abundant. V is TRBV27 and J is TRBJ2-7; TRBD2 matches at 9 bases. This CDR3 has 13 residues. V was clipped by 3 bases and J by 6 bases; unmatched bases: 3. The germline V gene encodes CDR1 MNHEY and CDR2 SMNVEV (reference sequence). CDR3: CASSFAGGLEQYF. CDR3 bases: TGTGCCAGCAGTTTTGCGGGGGGGCTCGAGCAGTACTTC.

Many counts were recorded for this clonotype. V gene TRBV28 combines with J gene TRBJ2-7; 7 positions agree with TRBD1. Germline V CDR1 and CDR2: MDHEN, SYDVKM. CDR3 size: 12 residues. J was trimmed by 2 bases and V by 7 bases; bases with no gene match: 2. This CDR3 reads CASNDRAYEQYF. In DNA, the CDR3 is TGTGCCAGCAACGACAGGGCCTACGAGCAGTACTTC.

This clonotype was counted ten times or more. The chain combines TRBV5-1 with TRBJ2-7; tentative D call: TRBD1 (6 bases). The CDR3 covers 16 residues. The V and J ends lost 1 base and 2 bases respectively, with 16 bases between them. Germline values: CDR1 SGHRS, CDR2 YFSETQ. CDR3 nucleotides: TGCGCCAGCAGCTTGAAATCGGGGACATACCCCTACGAGCAGTACTTC. It is translated as CASSLKSGTYPYEQYF.

This clonotype was seen at least ten times. The V and J genes are TRBV24-1 and TRBJ1-1; 8 bases agree with TRBD1. Trimming took 7 bases from V and 3 from J; bases not matched to a gene: 0. The CDR3 has 12 residues. The V gene's germline CDR1 is KGHDR and CDR2 SFDVKD. The CDR3 protein is CATRGQDTEAFF. The CDR3 DNA sequence: TGTGCCACCAGGGGACAGGACACTGAAGCTTTCTTT.

This clonotype came up a few times. Germline is not matched at one junction end, which may reflect a read error. V and J are TRBV2 and TRBJ1-2, with TRBD1 matching over 8 bases. The CDR3 totals 14 residues. Looked up from germline, CDR1 is SNHLY and CDR2 is FYNNEI. CDR3 sequence reads: CASSVYRGNYCYTF. The CDR3 region has the DNA TGTGCCAGCAGTGTTTACAGGGGGAACTATTGCTACACCTTC.

This clonotype was found many times. The chain recombines TRBV3-1 with TRBJ2-1, with 9 bases lining up with TRBD2. V dropped 0 bases and J dropped 4; count of bases not matched to a gene: 4. This CDR3 comprises 16 residues. Germline lookup yields CDR1 LGHDT and CDR2 YNNKEL (reference sequence). CDR3 nucleotide sequence: TGTGCCAGCAGCCAAGATCCTAGCGGGGCATACAATGAGCAGTTCTTC. This gives the protein CASSQDPSGAYNEQFF.

This clonotype was observed a handful of times. The chain uses TRBV2 and TRBJ2-7; D is undetermined. V shed 7 bases and J shed 2 bases, with 15 bases lying between them. Germline-derived CDR1 and CDR2 are SNHLY and FYNNEI. The CDR3 runs 14 residues. CDR3 nucleotide sequence: TGTGCCAGCAAGGCCGCCGCCGCCACCTACGAGCAGTACTTC. Protein product: CASKAAAATYEQYF.

This clonotype was observed many times. The chain recombines TRBV28 with TRBJ2-7; D not resolved. The germline V gene has CDR1 MDHEN and CDR2 SYDVKM. CDR3 length: 13 residues. Trimming removed 6 bases at V and 2 bases at J, with 11 bases between. The CDR3 loop reads CASSLDGTYEQYF. Here the CDR3 DNA reads TGTGCCAGCAGCCTGGACGGTACCTACGAGCAGTACTTC. Full variable domain (outside the CDR3, taken from reference TRBV28 and TRBJ2-7): DVKVTQSSRYLVKRTGEKVFLECVQDMDHENMFWYRQDPGLGLRLIYFSYDVKMKEKGDIPEGYSVSREKKERFSLILESASTNQTSMYLCASSLDGTYEQYFGPGTRLTVT.

In this sample, this clonotype turned up many times. The chain employs TRBV27 and TRBJ2-2; 7 bases map to TRBD1. The trim removed 2 bases at V and 0 bases at J, leaving 0 bases unmatched. Germline lookup yields CDR1 MNHEY and CDR2 SMNVEV (reference sequence). The CDR3 runs 15 residues. CDR3 coding DNA: TGTGCCAGCAGTTTAGGGACAGCGAACACCGGGGAGCTGTTTTTT. This sequence encodes CASSLGTANTGELFF.

This clonotype was seen more than once but under ten times. The chain joins TRBV5-4 to TRBJ2-3; D gene ambiguous. Trimming pared 2 bases from V and 4 bases from J, leaving 5 bases between. This CDR3 comprises 12 residues. The germline V gene has CDR1 SGHNT and CDR2 YYREEE (reference sequence). The DNA of the CDR3 is TGTGCCAGCAGCTTCGGACCAGATACGCAGTATTTT. Its translation is CASSFGPDTQYF.

The chain recombines TRBV7-6 with TRBJ1-2, with D maybe TRBD1 (6 bases). V was shortened by 1 base and J by 7 bases, with 13 bases between the two germline ends. CDR3 length equals 14 residues. The germline gives CDR1 SGHVS, CDR2 FNYEAQ. CDR3 in amino acids: CASSLGGPLGGYTF. The CDR3 bases are TGTGCCAGCAGCTTAGGGGGGCCCCTTGGTGGCTACACCTTC.

V usage is TRBV19 and J usage is TRBJ1-5; TRBD1 aligns across 9 bases. The germline V gene encodes CDR1 LNHDA and CDR2 SQIVND (reference sequence). This CDR3 has 18 amino acids. Unmatched junction bases numbered 9, after V lost 3 bases and J lost 0 bases. CDR3 region: CASSMGQGYSNSNQPQHF. The CDR3 DNA reads TGTGCCAGTAGTATGGGACAGGGCTACAGCAATAGCAATCAGCCCCAGCATTTT.

For this clonotype: A much bigger clone sits one base away, suggesting this may be a read error. This CDR3 fails to terminate in the conserved phenylalanine or tryptophan, so it likely reflects a read error. The rearrangement joins TRBV12-3 or TRBV12-4 to TRBJ1-1; 7 bases match TRBD1. This CDR3 comprises 13 residues. The CDR3 protein is CAGTRGASNVAFS. CDR3 nucleotides: TGTGCTGGCACCAGGGGGGCGAGTAATGTAGCTTTCTCT.

About this clonotype itself: Being one base from a much bigger clone, this may be a read error. This sequence joins TRBV12-3 or TRBV12-4 and TRBJ2-7; D is undetermined. CDR3 length: 11 residues. Trimming took off 8 bases at V and 6 bases at J, with 11 bases between the two ends. CDR3 DNA sequence: TGTGCCAGCGCAGGAACCTTCGAGCAGTACTTC. This translates into CASAGTFEQYF.